This T cell receptor beta chain was recorded in a study of T cell responses to AZD1222 COVID-19 vaccine. For the study at large: Second doses were pooled across both intervals (about 4 or about 12 weeks). The study, taken as a whole, reports: In a largely white British group with more females than males, clonal diversity was possibly underestimated.

Turning to this clone: No antigen is known for it.

This CDR3 has 13 residues. V lost 8 bases and J 6 bases, leaving 13 bases between the germline ends. Germline loops: CDR1 SNHLY, CDR2 FYNNEI. Using immunoSEQ multiplex PCR, the repertoire was profiled, and TCRdb retains in-frame clones only, with some absent. This table holds 120,000 to 150,000 clones, approximately 88% found once. The rearrangement links TRBV2 to TRBJ2-2; D remains unclear. The sample in question was peripheral blood, obtained on day 0 of AZD1222 vaccination. This receptor was identified in an adult in good health. The CDR3 bases are TGTGCCAGCCGCTTGGAGTTCGCCGGGGAGCTGTTTTTT. Translating gives CASRLEFAGELFF.